This T cell receptor (beta chain) emerged from a study of T cell clonotyping in hematopoietic cell transplantation (dated by TCRdb to the early 2020s). Context from the whole study: In the study, 140 or so blood samples were gathered from roughly 33 consecutive transplant recipients and their related donors. Recruitment of patients ran from late 2015 to early 2017, and follow-up continued until late 2020 or until death.

In regard to this clone: Its antigen is currently not known. It has no much larger one-base neighbor in the sample; base qualities were not kept.

The CDR3, from cysteine to phenylalanine, totals 15 residues. The read is trimmed to its CDR3 DNA, 45 bases read in frame from base 1. Trimming takes 5 bases off V and 8 bases off J; junction bases not matched to a gene: 9. The germline V gene (reference sequence) yields MNHNY for CDR1 and SVGAGI for CDR2. Overall study results and their limits: Overlap with donor repertoires was found for only a small fraction of recipient repertoires, with over 97% found to appear de novo at the given depth. The sample size was limited and the cells went unsorted, which meant the CD4 and CD8 repertoire contributions could not be told apart. After transplant, TCR diversity in recipients dropped, and pathologically expanded clonotypes increased progressively from day 30 to day 180. Donor and pretransplant recipient Inverse Simpson Index values predicted broader posttransplant TCR repertoire diversity.

Blood samples for TCR beta sequencing were given by related transplant donors. Using Nuclei Lysis Solution, genomic DNA was extracted from unfractionated peripheral blood mononuclear cells that were either fresh or cryopreserved. The immunoSEQ assay, a bias-controlled multiplex PCR with V- and J-specific primers, was used to amplify TCR beta CDR3 regions from genomic DNA. A second PCR step added a proprietary barcode and Illumina adapter sequences to the CDR3 amplicons. An Illumina MiSeq instrument was used for sequencing of the CDR3 libraries. Per the authors' processing: Export and quality control were handled in immunoSEQ Analyzer 3.0, while downstream analyses relied on R Bioconductor and Immunarch. Repertoire metrics were calculated using only productive rearrangements within the normalized downsampled data set. In the normalized cohort, a clonotype counted as pathologically expanded if the clonotype was larger than 5 templates. The Inverse Simpson Index served as the measure of repertoire diversity. To capture all clonotypes, CMV-specificity analyses were performed on the non-normalized data set. The clones in this table, taken by TCRdb from immuneACCESS, are in-frame only. Not every clone is retained; where verified, under half of the shortfall comes from an unresolved V gene, and the cause of the rest is unknown. V and J calls and clone size are those listed in that table; D and trimming were worked out from the DNA. Present in this sample are around 25,000 clones, more than 90% of which were seen just once. 1.3% to 1.5% of the sample comes from the top ten.

This chain joins TRBV6-6 to TRBJ1-4; TRBD1 aligns with 9 central bases. The TCR comes from a man aged 50-60 years in good health. Some clones in this sample may be carry-over from other donors' samples. Material for sequencing was peripheral blood mononuclear cells. The CDR3 reads as follows: CASSNHRGQGEKLFF. The nucleotides are TGTGCCAGCAGTAACCACAGGGGGCAAGGGGAAAAACTGTTTTTT.